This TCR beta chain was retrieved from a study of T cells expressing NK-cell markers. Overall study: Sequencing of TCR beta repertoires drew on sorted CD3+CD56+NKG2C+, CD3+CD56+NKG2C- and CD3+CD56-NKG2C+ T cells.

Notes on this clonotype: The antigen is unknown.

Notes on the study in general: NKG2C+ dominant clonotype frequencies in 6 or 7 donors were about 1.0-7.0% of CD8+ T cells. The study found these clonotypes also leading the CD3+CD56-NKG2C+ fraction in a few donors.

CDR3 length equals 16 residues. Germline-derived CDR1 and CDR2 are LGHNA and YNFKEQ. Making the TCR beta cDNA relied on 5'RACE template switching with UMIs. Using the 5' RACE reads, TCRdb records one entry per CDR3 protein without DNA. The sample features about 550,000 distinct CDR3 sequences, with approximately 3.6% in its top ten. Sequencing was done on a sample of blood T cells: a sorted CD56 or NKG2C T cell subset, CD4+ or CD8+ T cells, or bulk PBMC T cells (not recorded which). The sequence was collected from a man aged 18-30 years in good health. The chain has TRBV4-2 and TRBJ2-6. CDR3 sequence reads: CASSQQGEAGANVLTF.